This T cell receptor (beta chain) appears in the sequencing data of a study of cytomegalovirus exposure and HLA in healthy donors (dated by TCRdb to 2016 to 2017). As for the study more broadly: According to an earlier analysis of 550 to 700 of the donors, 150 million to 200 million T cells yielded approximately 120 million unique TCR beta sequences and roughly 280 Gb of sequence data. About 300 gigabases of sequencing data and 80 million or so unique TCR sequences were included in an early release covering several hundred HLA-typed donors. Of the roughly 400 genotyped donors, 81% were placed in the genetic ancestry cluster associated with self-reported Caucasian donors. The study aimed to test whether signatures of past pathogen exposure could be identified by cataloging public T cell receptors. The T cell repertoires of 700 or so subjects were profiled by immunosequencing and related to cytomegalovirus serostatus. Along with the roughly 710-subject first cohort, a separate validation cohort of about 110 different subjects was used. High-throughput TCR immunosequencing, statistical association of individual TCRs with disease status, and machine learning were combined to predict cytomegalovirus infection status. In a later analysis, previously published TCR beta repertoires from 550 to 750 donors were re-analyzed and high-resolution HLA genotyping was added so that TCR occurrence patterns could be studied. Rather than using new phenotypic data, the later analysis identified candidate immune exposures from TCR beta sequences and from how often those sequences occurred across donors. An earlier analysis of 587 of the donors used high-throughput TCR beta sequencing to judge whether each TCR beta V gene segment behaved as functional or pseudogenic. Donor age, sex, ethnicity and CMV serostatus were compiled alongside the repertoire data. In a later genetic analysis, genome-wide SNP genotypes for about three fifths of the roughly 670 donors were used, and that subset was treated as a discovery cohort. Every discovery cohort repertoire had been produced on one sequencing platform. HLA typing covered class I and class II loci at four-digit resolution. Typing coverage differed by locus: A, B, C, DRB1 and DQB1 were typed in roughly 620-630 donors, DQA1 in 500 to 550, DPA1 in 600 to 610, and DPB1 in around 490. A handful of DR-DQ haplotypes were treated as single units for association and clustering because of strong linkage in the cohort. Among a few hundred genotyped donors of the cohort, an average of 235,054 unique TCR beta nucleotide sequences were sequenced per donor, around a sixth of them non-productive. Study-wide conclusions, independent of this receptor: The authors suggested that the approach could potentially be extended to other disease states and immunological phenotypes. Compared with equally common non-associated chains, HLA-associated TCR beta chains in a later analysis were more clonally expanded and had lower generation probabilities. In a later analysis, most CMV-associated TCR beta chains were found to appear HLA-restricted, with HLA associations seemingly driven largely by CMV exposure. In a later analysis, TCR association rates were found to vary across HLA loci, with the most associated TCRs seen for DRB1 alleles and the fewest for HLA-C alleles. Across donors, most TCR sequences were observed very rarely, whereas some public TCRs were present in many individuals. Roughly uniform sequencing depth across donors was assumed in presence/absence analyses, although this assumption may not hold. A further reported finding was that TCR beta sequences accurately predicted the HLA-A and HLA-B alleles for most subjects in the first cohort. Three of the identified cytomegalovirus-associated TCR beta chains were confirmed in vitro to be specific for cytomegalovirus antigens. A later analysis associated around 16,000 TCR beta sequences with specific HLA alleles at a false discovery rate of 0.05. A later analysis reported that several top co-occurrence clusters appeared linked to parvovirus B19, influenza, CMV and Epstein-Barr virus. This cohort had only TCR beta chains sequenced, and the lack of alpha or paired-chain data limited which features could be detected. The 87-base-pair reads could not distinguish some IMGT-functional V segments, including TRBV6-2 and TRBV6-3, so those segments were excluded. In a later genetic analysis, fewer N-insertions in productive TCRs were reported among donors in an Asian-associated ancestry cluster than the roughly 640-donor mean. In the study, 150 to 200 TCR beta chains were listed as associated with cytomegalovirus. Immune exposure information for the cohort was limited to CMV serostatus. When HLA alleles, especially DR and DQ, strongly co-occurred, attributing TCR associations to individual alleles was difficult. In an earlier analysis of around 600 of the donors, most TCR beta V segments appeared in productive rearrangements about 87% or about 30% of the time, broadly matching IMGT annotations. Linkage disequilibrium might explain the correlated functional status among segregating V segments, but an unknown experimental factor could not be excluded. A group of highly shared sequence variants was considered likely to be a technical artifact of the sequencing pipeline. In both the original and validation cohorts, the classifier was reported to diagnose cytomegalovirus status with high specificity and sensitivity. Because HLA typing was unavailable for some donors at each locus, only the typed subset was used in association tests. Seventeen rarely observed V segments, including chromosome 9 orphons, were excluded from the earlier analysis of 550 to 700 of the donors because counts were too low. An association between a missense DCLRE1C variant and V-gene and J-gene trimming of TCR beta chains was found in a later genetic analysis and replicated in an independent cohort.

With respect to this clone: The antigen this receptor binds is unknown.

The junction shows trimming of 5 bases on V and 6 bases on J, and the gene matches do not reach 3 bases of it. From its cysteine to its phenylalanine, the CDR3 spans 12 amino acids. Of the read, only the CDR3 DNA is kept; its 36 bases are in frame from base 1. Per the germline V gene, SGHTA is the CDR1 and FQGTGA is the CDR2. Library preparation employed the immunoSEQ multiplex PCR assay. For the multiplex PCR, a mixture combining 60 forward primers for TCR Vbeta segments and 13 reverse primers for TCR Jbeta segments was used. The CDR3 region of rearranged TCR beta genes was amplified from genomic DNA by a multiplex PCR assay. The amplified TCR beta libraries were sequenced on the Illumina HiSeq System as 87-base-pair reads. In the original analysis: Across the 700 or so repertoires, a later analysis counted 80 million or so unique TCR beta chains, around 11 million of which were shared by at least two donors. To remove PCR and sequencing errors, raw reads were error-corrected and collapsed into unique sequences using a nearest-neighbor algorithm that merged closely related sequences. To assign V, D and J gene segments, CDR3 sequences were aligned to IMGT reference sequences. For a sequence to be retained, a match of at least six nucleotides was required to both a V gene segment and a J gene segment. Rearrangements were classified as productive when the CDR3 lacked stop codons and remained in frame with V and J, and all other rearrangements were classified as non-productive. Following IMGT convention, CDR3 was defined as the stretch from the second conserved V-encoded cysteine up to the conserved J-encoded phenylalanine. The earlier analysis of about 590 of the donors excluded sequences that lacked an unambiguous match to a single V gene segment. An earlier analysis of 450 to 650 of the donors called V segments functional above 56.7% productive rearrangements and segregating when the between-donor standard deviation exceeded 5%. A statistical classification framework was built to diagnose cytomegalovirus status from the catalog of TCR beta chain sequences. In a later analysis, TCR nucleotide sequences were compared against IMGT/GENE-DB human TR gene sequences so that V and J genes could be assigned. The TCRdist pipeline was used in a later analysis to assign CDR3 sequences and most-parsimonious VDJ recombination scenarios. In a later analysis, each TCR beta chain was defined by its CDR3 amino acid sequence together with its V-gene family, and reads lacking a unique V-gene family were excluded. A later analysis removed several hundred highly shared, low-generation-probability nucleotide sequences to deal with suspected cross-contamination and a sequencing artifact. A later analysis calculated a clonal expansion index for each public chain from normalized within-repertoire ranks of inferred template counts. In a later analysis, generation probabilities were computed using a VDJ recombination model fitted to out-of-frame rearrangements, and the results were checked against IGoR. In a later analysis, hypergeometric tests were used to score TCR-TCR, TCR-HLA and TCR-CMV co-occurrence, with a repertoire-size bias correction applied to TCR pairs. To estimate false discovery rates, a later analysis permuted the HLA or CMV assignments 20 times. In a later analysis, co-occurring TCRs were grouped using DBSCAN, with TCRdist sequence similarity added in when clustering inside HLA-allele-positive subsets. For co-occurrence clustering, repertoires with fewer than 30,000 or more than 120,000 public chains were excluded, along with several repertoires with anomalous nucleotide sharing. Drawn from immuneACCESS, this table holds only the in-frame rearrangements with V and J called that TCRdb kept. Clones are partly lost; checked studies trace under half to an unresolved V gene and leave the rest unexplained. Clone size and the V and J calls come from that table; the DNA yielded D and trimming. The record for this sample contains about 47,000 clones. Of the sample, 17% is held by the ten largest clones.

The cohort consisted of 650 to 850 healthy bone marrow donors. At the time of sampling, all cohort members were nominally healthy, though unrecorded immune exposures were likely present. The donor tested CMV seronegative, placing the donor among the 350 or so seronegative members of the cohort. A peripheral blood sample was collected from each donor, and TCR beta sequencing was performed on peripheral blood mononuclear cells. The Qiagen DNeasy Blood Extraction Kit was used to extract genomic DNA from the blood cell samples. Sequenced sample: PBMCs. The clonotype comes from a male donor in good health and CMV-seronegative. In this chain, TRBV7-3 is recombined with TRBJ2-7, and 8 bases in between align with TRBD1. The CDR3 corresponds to CASSAQGGEQYF. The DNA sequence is TGTGCCAGCAGCGCACAGGGGGGCGAGCAGTACTTC.